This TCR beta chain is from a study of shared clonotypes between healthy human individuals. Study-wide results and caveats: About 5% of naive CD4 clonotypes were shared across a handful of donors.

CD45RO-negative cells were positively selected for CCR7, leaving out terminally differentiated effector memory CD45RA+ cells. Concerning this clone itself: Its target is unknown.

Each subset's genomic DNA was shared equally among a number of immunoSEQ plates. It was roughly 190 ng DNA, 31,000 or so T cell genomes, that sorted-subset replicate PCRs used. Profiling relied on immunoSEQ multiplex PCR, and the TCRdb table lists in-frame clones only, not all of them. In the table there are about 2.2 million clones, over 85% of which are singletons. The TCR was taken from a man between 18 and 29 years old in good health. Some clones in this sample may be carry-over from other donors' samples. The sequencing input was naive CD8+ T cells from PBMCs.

CDR3 protein: CASSGGSGGPGELFF. CDR3 bases: TGTGCCAGCAGTGGTGGTTCGGGGGGCCCCGGGGAGCTGTTTTTT. V and J are TRBV28 and TRBJ2-2; weak D call: TRBD2 (7 bases). Per germline, CDR1 MDHEN and CDR2 SYDVKM. V was trimmed by 5 bases and J by 6 bases, leaving 16 bases between them. The CDR3 has 15 amino acids. The complete variable domain, with remaining parts taken from reference TRBV28 and TRBJ2-2, reads DVKVTQSSRYLVKRTGEKVFLECVQDMDHENMFWYRQDPGLGLRLIYFSYDVKMKEKGDIPEGYSVSREKKERFSLILESASTNQTSMYLCASSGGSGGPGELFFGEGSRLTVL.